The present T cell receptor beta chain was sequenced within a study of Ad26.COV2.S vaccination and SARS-CoV-2 variants. This table comes from immunoSEQ multiplex PCR, and its TCRdb copy is limited to in-frame clones, with some not included. The data show about 350,000 clones, more than 85% seen once. Findings and caveats of the study: The placebo group had lower spike-specific TCR breadth than the vaccine recipients did. With respect to non-spike TCR breadth, vaccine and placebo recipients were similar.

Noted treatment: 19 received Ad26.COV2.S at low or high dose, single or two shots; several received placebo; per-sample allocation not given. Sampling was done on day 63 after the first vaccine or placebo injection. The shot given was an Ad26 vector that makes Wuhan-strain SARS-CoV-2 spike. As for this clone: What it binds is unknown.

The sample here was peripheral blood, taken in a trial of Ad26.COV2.S vaccine versus placebo. The sequence came from a person between 18 and 65 years old who received the Ad26.COV2.S COVID-19 vaccine or a placebo.

Written as DNA, the CDR3 is TGTGCCAGCAGTTTACCGGACATATACAATGAGCAGTTCTTC. It translates to CASSLPDIYNEQFF. This chain joins TRBV28 and TRBJ2-1, with D possibly TRBD1 on 5 matching bases. CDR1 is MDHEN and CDR2 is SYDVKM in the germline V gene. The CDR3 contains 14 residues. V lost 2 bases and J lost 4, with 9 bases in between.